This T cell receptor beta chain was recovered during a study of beta chain features in type 1 diabetes. Every bit of the isolated RNA underwent reverse transcription, so sequencing read expressed TCRB transcripts. TCRdb's copy holds only in-frame clones and misses some; the assay was immunoSEQ multiplex PCR. The sample records under 900,000 clones, roughly a sixth being singletons. Study conclusions and caveats: Shorter TCRB CDR3s, moderately but significantly so, were found in Type 1 diabetes patients in all four CD4+ subsets.

The CDR3 runs 15 residues. Between the trimmed V and J ends, which lost 5 bases and 1 base, there was a span of 12 bases. Germline V gives CDR1 SEHNR, CDR2 FQNEAQ (reference sequence). This clone was picked up a small number of times. Its matching antigen is unknown. The chain links TRBV7-9 to TRBJ2-1, with D uncertain. The sequenced sample was naive CD4+ T cells from blood. This TCR was sampled from a young woman in good health. CDR3 in DNA: TGTGCCAGCAGCATTCGGGCCGGGTCCTACAATGAGCAGTTCTTC. Translated, it gives CASSIRAGSYNEQFF.